The 19 T cell receptor beta chains given below trace back to one sample, sequenced in a study of spatial heterogeneity in lung cancer. MiXCR, applied by TCRdb to the 5' RACE reads, yields one record per CDR3 protein. This repertoire shows more than 30,000 distinct CDR3 sequences, roughly 5.2% found once; its top ten account for roughly 10%. Time point here: sample taken at primary tumor resection. Unsorted tumor, nontumor lung tissue or cryopreserved PBMC supplied the whole RNA. The specimen was PBMCs, collected at surgery. The receptors were gathered from a male donor with early-stage non-small cell lung cancer.

This clonotype was counted between two and nine times. The CDR3: CASSPGQGPHEQYF. In nucleotides, the CDR3 is TGTGCCAGCAGTCCGGGACAGGGTCCCCACGAGCAGTACTTC. This chain connects TRBV28 to TRBJ2-7; 9 nucleotides line up with TRBD1. Germline assignment: CDR1 MDHEN and CDR2 SYDVKM. Trimming took 5 bases from V and 5 from J; bases not matched to a gene: 7. The CDR3 spans 14 residues. The full variable domain, with the rest looked up from reference TRBV28 and TRBJ2-7, is DVKVTQSSRYLVKRTGEKVFLECVQDMDHENMFWYRQDPGLGLRLIYFSYDVKMKEKGDIPEGYSVSREKKERFSLILESASTNQTSMYLCASSPGQGPHEQYFGPGTRLTVT.

This clonotype has a handful of counts. V usage is TRBV12-3 or TRBV12-4 and J usage is TRBJ2-2; possible D gene TRBD1, 5 bases. V gave up 6 bases and J gave up 5 bases, with 13 bases separating them. This CDR3 spans 14 amino acids. The CDR3 nucleotides are TGTGCCAGCAGCCTAGGGCCAGGGACCGGGGAGCTGTTTTTT. Encoded protein: CASSLGPGTGELFF.

This clonotype showed up many times. The chain carries TRBV20-1 and TRBJ2-7, with TRBD1 matching 7 bases. The CDR3 sequence is 14 residues long. Trimming removed 6 bases from V and 2 bases from J; junction bases left unmatched: 10. The germline gives CDR1 DFQATT, CDR2 SNEGSKA (reference sequence). CDR3 in amino acids: CSATTGENPYEQYF. The CDR3, as DNA: TGCAGTGCAACTACAGGGGAGAACCCCTACGAGCAGTACTTC.

This clonotype was seen many times. This chain joins TRBV3-1 and TRBJ1-4, with 7 bases that match TRBD1. The CDR3 sequence is 15 residues long. Germline CDR1 LGHDT, CDR2 YNNKEL (reference sequence). Germline trimming cut 3 bases from V and 8 bases from J; bases unmatched to any gene: 9. The CDR3 coding sequence is TGTGCCAGCAGCCACCGACAGGGCCTCGAGGAAAAACTGTTTTTT. This sequence encodes CASSHRQGLEEKLFF.

This clonotype was counted ten times or more. J is TRBJ1-5 and V is TRBV6-2 or TRBV6-3; D is possibly TRBD1 (6 bases). The CDR3 length is 19 residues. Germline-derived CDR1 and CDR2 are MNHEY and SVGEGT. Trimming took off 5 bases at V and 1 base at J, with 24 bases between the two ends. CDR3 DNA: TGTGCCAGCAGTCGTTCGACAGGCCCAACCCTCCGAAGCAATCAGCCCCAGCATTTT. Translated, it gives CASSRSTGPTLRSNQPQHF.

This clonotype was seen ten or more times. The rearrangement links TRBV12-3 or TRBV12-4 to TRBJ2-1; D call uncertain. This CDR3 contains 12 residues. Trimming took off 6 bases at V and 5 bases at J, with 8 bases between the two ends. DNA of the CDR3: TGTGCCAGCAGGATCAACGACAATGAGCAGTTCTTC. Translation gives CASRINDNEQFF.

V and J are TRBV20-1 and TRBJ2-6; TRBD1 agrees at 9 bases. The CDR3 is 15 amino acids. V was clipped by 6 bases and J by 4 bases; unmatched bases: 7. CDR1 DFQATT and CDR2 SNEGSKA come from the germline V gene (reference sequence). The CDR3 coding sequence is TGCAGTGCCCACGGGACAGGGTCCGGGGCCAACGTCCTGACTTTC. Translation gives CSAHGTGSGANVLTF.

This clonotype was found many times. The chain recombines TRBV5-1 with TRBJ2-7; 9 bases match TRBD1. Trimming cost V 4 bases and J 3 bases; bases outside gene matches: 8. The CDR3 consists of 15 residues. CDR1 and CDR2 from the germline V gene are SGHRS and YFSETQ. The CDR3 protein is CASSPGQGSVYEQYF. The CDR3 nucleotides read TGCGCCAGCAGCCCCGGACAGGGGTCGGTCTACGAGCAGTACTTC.

This clonotype occurred a few times. This chain uses TRBV2 with TRBJ2-3; TRBD2 matches 14 bases. The V gene end was trimmed by 6 bases and the J gene end by 5 bases; junction bases not matched to a gene: 7. Germline loops: CDR1 SNHLY, CDR2 FYNNEI. CDR3 size: 16 residues. CDR3 nucleotide sequence: TGTGCCAGCAGCGAGACTAGCGGGGGGGCCTTAGATACGCAGTATTTT. Protein sequence: CASSETSGGALDTQYF.

This clonotype was counted at least ten times. The V call is TRBV14, the J call TRBJ2-7; D is unresolved. Germline-derived CDR1 and CDR2 are SGHDN and FVKESK. CDR3 length: 14 amino acids. V was shortened by 3 bases and J by 3 bases, with 12 bases between the two germline ends. Written as DNA, the CDR3 is TGTGCCAGCAGCCATTATGGCATTGTCTACGAGCAGTACTTC. Translating gives CASSHYGIVYEQYF.

This clonotype was counted ten times or more. V is TRBV20-1 and J is TRBJ2-7; D uncertain. Between the trimmed V and J ends, which lost 8 bases and 3 bases, there was a span of 11 bases. Germline CDR1 reads DFQATT; CDR2 reads SNEGSKA (reference sequence). The CDR3 extends over 11 amino acids. The DNA of the CDR3 is TGCAGTCGCTCCTATGTCTACGAGCAGTACTTC. This sequence encodes CSRSYVYEQYF.

This clonotype was seen at least ten times. The J gene is TRBJ1-3, the V gene TRBV5-1; tentatively, D is TRBD1 (6 bases). The CDR3 loop spans 15 amino acids. Germline values: CDR1 SGHRS, CDR2 YFSETQ. Trimming shortened V by 4 bases and J by 3 bases, and 14 bases separated the two germline ends. The CDR3 loop reads CASSLRGQNGNTIYF. CDR3 sequence (DNA): TGCGCCAGCAGCCTGCGGGGGCAAAATGGAAACACCATATATTTT.

This clonotype has ten or more counts. The chain employs TRBV10-3 and TRBJ2-3, with 7 positions matching TRBD1. Germline-derived CDR1 and CDR2 are ENHRY and SYGVKD. CDR3 length equals 17 residues. V was pared by 5 bases and J by 0 bases, with 11 bases of the junction left unmatched. CDR3 nucleotide sequence: TGTGCCATCAGTACGCCCGGGACAGAGATTAGCACAGATACGCAGTATTTT. This encodes CAISTPGTEISTDTQYF.

This clonotype was observed many times. The gene calls are TRBV5-1 and TRBJ2-7, with D unclear. The CDR3 consists of 15 residues. V shed 0 bases and J shed 5 bases, with 15 bases lying between them. Germline CDR1 reads SGHRS; CDR2 reads YFSETQ. The CDR3 DNA sequence: TGCGCCAGCAGCTTGGTTTCAGGTCAAAAGGACGAGCAGTACTTC. Encoded protein: CASSLVSGQKDEQYF.

This clonotype was picked up many times. The chain uses TRBV5-1 and TRBJ2-7; D may be TRBD1 or TRBD2 (5 bases each). The germline V and J ends were trimmed by 4 bases and 0 bases, with 14 bases remaining between them. CDR1 and CDR2 from the germline V gene are SGHRS and YFSETQ. The CDR3 sequence is 15 residues long. The CDR3 reads CASSEGNGFSYEQYF. The CDR3 nucleotides are TGCGCCAGCAGCGAGGGGAATGGGTTCTCCTACGAGCAGTACTTC.

This clonotype has only a few counts. This chain links TRBV30 with TRBJ1-4; D call uncertain. Germline lookup yields CDR1 GTSNPN and CDR2 SVGIG (reference sequence). The CDR3 has 14 amino acids. V was clipped by 2 bases and J by 0 bases, with 7 bases between them. The CDR3 protein is CAWSFRSTNEKLFF. CDR3 nucleotide sequence: TGTGCCTGGAGTTTTAGGTCAACTAATGAAAAACTGTTTTTT.

The J gene is TRBJ2-3, the V gene TRBV3-1; D may be TRBD1 or TRBD2 (5 bases each). This CDR3 has 15 amino acids. Per the germline V gene, CDR1 is LGHDT and CDR2 is YNNKEL (reference sequence). Trimming left V 1 base short and J 3 bases short, with 11 bases between. CDR3 nucleotide sequence: TGTGCCAGCAGCCAAGCAGGGACCTTTACAGATACGCAGTATTTT. Its translation is CASSQAGTFTDTQYF.

This clonotype was counted a few times. The chain has TRBV7-9 and TRBJ2-5; 7 bases are a match to TRBD1. V lost 4 bases and J lost 2; bases outside the gene matches: 4. CDR1 is SEHNR and CDR2 is FQNEAQ in the germline V gene (reference sequence). This CDR3 has 14 residues. The DNA for the CDR3 is TGTGCCAGCAGCTCTGACAGGGATCAAGAGACCCAGTACTTC. This sequence encodes CASSSDRDQETQYF.

Many counts were recorded for this clonotype. This chain connects TRBV10-2 to TRBJ2-1; 8 nucleotides match TRBD2. The ends lost 0 bases at V and 8 bases at J; junction bases unmatched: 9. Germline CDR1 reads WSHSY; CDR2 reads SAAADI. This CDR3 is built from 16 residues. The CDR3 reads CASSESGAGGFYEQFF. The CDR3 bases are TGCGCCAGCAGTGAGTCAGGGGCGGGGGGCTTCTATGAGCAGTTCTTC.